These 27 T cell receptor beta chains came from one sample sequenced in a study of blood T cell repertoires in COVID-19. Assay: immunoSEQ multiplex PCR; the TCRdb copy retains only in-frame clones and omits some. Altogether tens of thousands of clones are present, more than 75% being singletons, with the ten largest covering about 30%. The sequenced material came from peripheral blood. These TCRs come from a human donor in a cohort sampled during active COVID-19.

The J gene is TRBJ2-7, the V gene TRBV18, with 8 bases identical to TRBD1. The CDR3 spans 16 residues. With V trimmed by 2 bases and J by 1 base, 7 bases remained unmatched. Looked up from germline, CDR1 is KGHSH and CDR2 is LQKENI. In nucleotides, the CDR3 is TGTGCCAGCTCACCAACGACAGGGGAGTCATCCTACGAGCAGTACTTC. This translates into CASSPTTGESSYEQYF. The whole variable domain, remainder taken from reference TRBV18 and TRBJ2-7, is NAGVMQNPRHLVRRRGQEARLRCSPMKGHSHVYWYRQLPEEGLKFMVYLQKENIIDESGMPKERFSAEFPKEGPSILRIQQVVRGDSAAYFCASSPTTGESSYEQYFGPGTRLTVT.

The chain is built from TRBV4-1 and TRBJ2-7; 13 nucleotides match TRBD2. The CDR3 loop spans 15 amino acids. V was pared by 5 bases and J by 3 bases, with 4 bases of the junction left unmatched. The germline V gene encodes CDR1 MGHRA and CDR2 YSYEKL. The CDR3 DNA follows: TGCGCCAGCAGCTTCACTAGCGGGGGGGGCTACGAGCAGTACTTC. Protein: CASSFTSGGGYEQYF.

This clone was picked up one time. The chain combines TRBV28 with TRBJ1-1, with TRBD1 matching 7 bases. The germline V gene encodes CDR1 MDHEN and CDR2 SYDVKM. The CDR3 is made up of 15 amino acids. V shed 5 bases and J 6 bases; nucleotides not matched to a gene: 12. The CDR3 coding sequence is TGTGCCAGCAGTCCGGGACAGACCCTAGGGCCTGAAGCTTTCTTT. The encoded protein is CASSPGQTLGPEAFF.

The rearrangement uses TRBV19 and TRBJ2-7; D is undetermined. The CDR3 has 13 residues. Germline CDR1 and CDR2: LNHDA and SQIVND (reference sequence). V dropped 6 bases and J dropped 0 bases, with 9 bases sitting between them. CDR3 amino acids: CASSSRYSYEQYF. The CDR3 DNA is TGTGCCAGTAGCTCGCGATACTCCTACGAGCAGTACTTC. The full variable domain, in which reference TRBV19 and TRBJ2-7 provide the parts outside the CDR3, is DGGITQSPKYLFRKEGQNVTLSCEQNLNHDAMYWYRQDPGQGLRLIYYSQIVNDFQKGDIAEGYSVSREKKESFPLTVTSAQKNPTAFYLCASSSRYSYEQYFGPGTRLTVT.

This chain uses TRBV5-1 with TRBJ1-2; possibly TRBD1 for D (6 bases). The germline V and J ends were trimmed by 4 bases and 6 bases, with 19 bases remaining between them. This CDR3 has 15 residues. The V gene's germline CDR1 is SGHRS and CDR2 YFSETQ. CDR3 in amino acids: CASSPTPGGRHGYTF. The CDR3 nucleotides are TGCGCCAGCAGCCCAACGCCGGGGGGCCGTCATGGCTACACCTTC.

The chain joins TRBV2 to TRBJ2-6; possible D gene TRBD1, 5 bases. The CDR3 covers 19 residues. CDR1 SNHLY and CDR2 FYNNEI come from the germline V gene. Trimming removed 5 bases at V and 0 bases at J, with 20 bases between. The chain's CDR3 is CASSKPRAGLSSGANVLTF. CDR3 DNA sequence: TGTGCCAGCAGTAAGCCCAGGGCAGGGCTCAGCTCTGGGGCCAACGTCCTGACTTTC.

The chain employs TRBV19 and TRBJ1-5; weak D call: TRBD1 (5 bases). V was shortened by 0 bases and J by 0 bases, with 18 bases between the two germline ends. This CDR3 has 19 amino acids. The germline CDR1 and CDR2 sequences are LNHDA and SQIVND (reference sequence). CDR3 nucleotide sequence: TGTGCCAGTAGTATAGACCTTTCTCTCGACAGATATAGCAATCAGCCCCAGCATTTT. Its translation is CASSIDLSLDRYSNQPQHF.

A few counts support this clone. The rearrangement links TRBV5-4 to TRBJ2-7; D remains ambiguous. The length of the CDR3 is 13 residues. V was cut by 4 bases and J by 0 bases, with 8 bases left in between. Germline V gene sequence: CDR1 SGHNT, CDR2 YYREEE (reference sequence). The CDR3 loop reads CASSPDNSYEQYF. The CDR3 bases are TGTGCCAGCAGCCCCGACAACTCCTACGAGCAGTACTTC.

The rearrangement joins TRBV30 to TRBJ1-6; possibly TRBD1 for D (6 bases). V was clipped by 5 bases and J by 0 bases, with 11 bases between them. The germline V gene encodes CDR1 GTSNPN and CDR2 SVGIG (reference sequence). There are 15 residues in the CDR3. The CDR3 sequence is CAWDRLSSYNSPLHF. In DNA form, the CDR3 reads TGTGCCTGGGACAGGTTGAGCTCCTATAATTCACCCCTCCACTTT.

The chain links TRBV29-1 to TRBJ1-4; D not resolved. The CDR3 loop spans 12 amino acids. V lost 4 bases to trimming and J lost 1 base, with 4 bases between them. In germline, CDR1 is SQVTM, CDR2 ANQGSEA. CDR3 sequence: CSVAGTNEKLFF. CDR3 nucleotide sequence: TGCAGCGTTGCAGGAACTAATGAAAAACTGTTTTTT.

The rearrangement joins TRBV7-9 to TRBJ1-2; D is unclear. The germline gives CDR1 SEHNR, CDR2 FQNEAQ (reference sequence). V was shortened by 5 bases and J by 6 bases, with 19 bases between the two germline ends. This CDR3 is built from 15 residues. This CDR3 reads CASSPKVGRGDGYTF. CDR3 DNA sequence: TGTGCCAGCAGCCCCAAGGTAGGGCGCGGGGATGGCTACACCTTC.

The rearrangement joins TRBV25-1 to TRBJ1-1, with a tentative D call TRBD1 (6 bases). V was clipped by 7 bases and J by 3 bases, with 12 bases between them. CDR1 is MGHDK and CDR2 is SYGVNS in the germline V gene. The CDR3 consists of 13 residues. The CDR3 here is CASNSGVDTEAFF. CDR3 DNA sequence: TGTGCCAGCAACTCAGGGGTGGACACTGAAGCTTTCTTT.

The chain uses TRBV6-6 and TRBJ1-6; 7 bases are a match to TRBD1. Germline CDR1 reads MNHNY; CDR2 reads SVGAGI (reference sequence). The ends lost 6 bases at V and 1 base at J; junction bases unmatched: 6. The CDR3 extends over 16 amino acids. The CDR3 bases are TGTGCCAGCAGACAGGGGAAAGGATCCTATAATTCACCCCTCCACTTT. Amino acid sequence: CASRQGKGSYNSPLHF.

The J gene is TRBJ1-6, the V gene TRBV3-1 (or the pseudogene TRBV3-2); TRBD1 aligns across 8 bases. The CDR3 runs 15 residues. Looked up from germline, CDR1 is LGHDT and CDR2 is YNNKEL (reference sequence). The J segment lost 5 bases and the V segment lost 4 bases, leaving 4 bases of the junction unmatched. In DNA, the CDR3 is TGTGCCAGCAGCCCGGGACAGGCAAATAATTCACCCCTCCACTTT. Translating gives CASSPGQANNSPLHF.

The V call is TRBV28, the J call TRBJ1-5, with D possibly TRBD1 on 5 matching bases. Germline CDR1 reads MDHEN; CDR2 reads SYDVKM. There are 13 residues in the CDR3. The ends were cut back, 8 bases at V and 0 bases at J, with 8 bases in the middle. The CDR3 region is CASGGDSNQPQHF. CDR3 bases: TGTGCCAGCGGGGGGGATAGCAATCAGCCCCAGCATTTT.

The chain couples TRBV5-6 to TRBJ1-5, with D possibly being TRBD1 (5 bases). CDR1 and CDR2 from the germline V gene are SGHDT and YYEEEE. The CDR3 sequence is 15 residues long. Trimming removed 3 bases at V and 0 bases at J, with 10 bases between. CDR3 sequence reads: CASSSDRDSNQPQHF. CDR3 DNA: TGTGCCAGCAGCTCAGACAGAGATAGCAATCAGCCCCAGCATTTT.

This clone was picked up a small number of times. This chain links TRBV6-5 with TRBJ1-5, with TRBD1 matching over 7 bases. Germline V gene data show CDR1 as MNHEY and CDR2 as SVGAGI. The CDR3 is made up of 13 amino acids. The ends lost 0 bases at V and 15 bases at J; junction bases unmatched: 8. The DNA of the CDR3 is TGTGCCAGCAGTTACTCCGGACAGGACCATTGGCATTTT. It is translated as CASSYSGQDHWHF.

The chain has TRBV9 and TRBJ1-2; no clear D. CDR1 is SGDLS and CDR2 is YYNGEE in the germline V gene. This CDR3 region has 13 residues. The ends were cut back, 0 bases at V and 3 bases at J, with 6 bases in the middle. CDR3 nucleotide sequence: TGTGCCAGCAGCGTAGGTACACACTATGGCTACACCTTC. Translation gives CASSVGTHYGYTF.

CDR3 coding DNA: TGTGCCAGCAGCTCTGGGCGGGGAGGCGCTGAAGCTTTCTTT. It yields the protein CASSSGRGGAEAFF. The chain has TRBV3-1 (or the pseudogene TRBV3-2) and TRBJ1-1; D unresolved. Germline V lookup: CDR1 LGHDT, CDR2 YNNKEL (reference sequence). V lost 5 bases, J lost 6 bases, and 16 bases lay in between. This CDR3 spans 14 amino acids.

The chain uses TRBV5-6 and TRBJ2-7, with D unclear. From germline, CDR1 is SGHDT and CDR2 YYEEEE. V shed 3 bases and J shed 3 bases, with 16 bases lying between them. CDR3 size: 15 residues. The CDR3 bases are TGTGCCAGCAGCTCGATCCTTTGGCAGGTCTACGAGCAGTACTTC. It translates to CASSSILWQVYEQYF.

This clone was found once. The gene calls are TRBV19 and TRBJ1-2, with D unclear. Trimming pared 5 bases from V and 1 base from J, leaving 17 bases between. Germline CDR1 LNHDA, CDR2 SQIVND (reference sequence). The CDR3 has 16 residues. CDR3 in amino acids: CASSPMGGKVNYGYTF. DNA of the CDR3: TGTGCCAGTAGTCCCATGGGAGGGAAGGTTAACTATGGCTACACCTTC.

The rearrangement links TRBV19 to TRBJ1-2; TRBD1 matches 8 bases. J lost 9 bases, V lost 5 bases, and 14 bases had no gene match. Germline V CDR1 and CDR2: LNHDA, SQIVND (reference sequence). This CDR3 contains 15 residues. The CDR3 DNA sequence: TGTGCCAGTAGTTCAGATCGGGACAGGCCCCTTCGCTACACCTTC. This sequence encodes CASSSDRDRPLRYTF.

J is TRBJ2-1 and V is TRBV5-1; a weak D match, TRBD2 (6 bases). The CDR3 length is 14 residues. V gave up 1 base and J gave up 4 bases, with 9 bases separating them. The germline V gene encodes CDR1 SGHRS and CDR2 YFSETQ. The CDR3 region is CASSLTGVYNEQFF. The CDR3 bases are TGCGCCAGCAGCTTGACGGGGGTGTACAATGAGCAGTTCTTC.

The chain carries TRBV9 and TRBJ2-5, with 12 bases matching TRBD2. The CDR3 spans 16 residues. Germline loops: CDR1 SGDLS, CDR2 YYNGEE. Trimming at V came to 4 bases and at J to 5 bases, leaving 9 bases not matched to a gene. The CDR3 region is CASSPSGLAGMETQYF. The DNA of the CDR3 is TGTGCCAGCAGCCCCTCCGGACTAGCGGGGATGGAGACCCAGTACTTC.

This sequence joins TRBV16 and TRBJ2-5; D unclear. The CDR3 has 13 residues. The V gene's germline CDR1 is KGHSY and CDR2 FQNENV. V shed 3 bases and J shed 3 bases, with 8 bases lying between them. CDR3: CASSQTRKETQYF. The CDR3 DNA reads as TGTGCCAGCAGCCAGACCAGGAAAGAGACCCAGTACTTC. The full variable domain, rest sourced from reference TRBV16 and TRBJ2-5, is GEEVAQTPKHLVRGEGQKAKLYCAPIKGHSYVFWYQQVLKNEFKFLISFQNENVFDETGMPKERFSAKCLPNSPCSLEIQATKLEDSAVYFCASSQTRKETQYFGPGTRLLVL.

The rearrangement links TRBV10-1 to TRBJ2-3; D ambiguous. This CDR3 has 16 residues. Germline CDR1 and CDR2: WNHNN and SYGVQD (reference sequence). Trimming took 2 bases from V and 0 from J, leaving 12 bases between them. Written as DNA, the CDR3 is TGCGCCAGCAGTGAGATGAGAGTTCTTAGCACAGATACGCAGTATTTT. Protein product: CASSEMRVLSTDTQYF.

The chain has TRBV7-3 and TRBJ2-1; 12 bases align to TRBD1. Germline V gene lookup returns CDR1 SGHTA and CDR2 FQGTGA. V was pared by 4 bases and J by 8 bases, with 12 bases of the junction left unmatched. This CDR3 has 17 amino acids. The chain's CDR3 is CASSSQRGGQGADEQFF. CDR3 in DNA: TGTGCCAGCAGCTCCCAGCGGGGGGGACAGGGGGCCGATGAGCAGTTCTTC.